The 14 T cell receptor beta chains reported below all come from one sample, sequenced in a study of identifying expanded T cells in peripheral blood (dated by TCRdb to between 2018 and 2021). Preparation of the library involved the immunoSEQ multiplex PCR assay. TCRdb limited this immuneACCESS table to in-frame rearrangements with V and J called. A share of clones is missing; checked studies link under half to unresolved V genes, and the rest is unexplained. For this sample the table gives 120,000 or so clones, of which more than 75% were detected only once. Of the sample, 2.5% to 4% falls within the top ten clones. Sequenced sample: blood. The receptors come from a person between 18 and 69 years old in good health.

The V and J genes are TRBV5-1 and TRBJ2-2, with a tentative D call TRBD1 (5 bases). In germline, CDR1 is SGHRS, CDR2 YFSETQ. The length of the CDR3 is 16 residues. Trimming stripped 2 bases from V and 1 base from J, with 12 bases between. CDR3 sequence (DNA): TGCGCCAGCAGCTTCCCGACAGACCAGAACACCGGGGAGCTGTTTTTT. Translation gives CASSFPTDQNTGELFF. Full variable domain (rest looked up from reference TRBV5-1 and TRBJ2-2): KAGVTQTPRYLIKTRGQQVTLSCSPISGHRSVSWYQQTPGQGLQFLFEYFSETQRNKGNFPGRFSGRQFSNSRSEMNVSTLELGDSALYLCASSFPTDQNTGELFFGEGSRLTVL.

J is TRBJ1-2 and V is TRBV27; D remains unclear. CDR1 is MNHEY and CDR2 is SMNVEV in the germline V gene (reference sequence). The V end lost 3 bases, the J end lost 7 bases, and 18 bases lay between the germline ends. This CDR3 comprises 15 residues. The CDR3 protein is CASSFGVYPRLGYTF. In nucleotides, the CDR3 is TGTGCCAGCAGTTTTGGGGTTTATCCCCGTCTTGGCTACACCTTC.

The genes are TRBV29-1 and TRBJ1-2; D is perhaps TRBD1 (5 bases). This CDR3 spans 10 amino acids. With 6 bases removed from V and 8 bases from J, the gap between germline ends came to 10 bases. The germline CDR1 and CDR2 sequences are SQVTM and ANQGSEA. In nucleotides, the CDR3 is TGCAGCGTCAGGGAAGAGGGCTACACCTTC. Protein product: CSVREEGYTF.

This rearrangement joins TRBV5-4 to TRBJ1-2; D perhaps matches TRBD1 (6 bases). CDR1 and CDR2 from the germline V gene are SGHNT and YYREEE (reference sequence). The CDR3 is 15 residues long. Trimming took 0 bases from V and 3 from J, leaving 12 bases between them. The CDR3 here is CASSLAAGEDYGYTF. The DNA for the CDR3 is TGTGCCAGCAGCTTGGCAGCAGGGGAGGACTATGGCTACACCTTC.

The rearrangement links TRBV9 to TRBJ1-1; 7 positions match TRBD1. J gave up 1 base and V 3 bases, and 6 bases lay outside the gene matches. Germline V gives CDR1 SGDLS, CDR2 YYNGEE. The CDR3 consists of 15 residues. The CDR3 DNA sequence: TGTGCCAGCAGCGCCGGGACAGATACGAACACTGAAGCTTTCTTT. Protein product: CASSAGTDTNTEAFF.

This rearrangement joins TRBV5-6 to TRBJ1-5; 9 bases are shared with TRBD1. CDR1 SGHDT and CDR2 YYEEEE come from the germline V gene. The CDR3 runs to 15 residues. The ends lost 3 bases at V and 4 bases at J; junction bases unmatched: 5. In nucleotides, the CDR3 is TGTGCCAGCAGCTCGGCCGGGACAGGGAATCAGCCCCAGCATTTT. This codes for CASSSAGTGNQPQHF.

The chain combines TRBV27 with TRBJ1-2; 8 bases align to TRBD1. This CDR3 is 12 amino acids long. The V segment lost 8 bases and the J segment 8 bases; nucleotides outside the gene matches: 7. CDR1 and CDR2 from the germline V gene are MNHEY and SMNVEV (reference sequence). The CDR3: CASRTGHAGYTF. The CDR3 nucleotides are TGTGCCAGCCGGACAGGGCACGCGGGCTACACCTTC.

The rearrangement joins TRBV7-2 to TRBJ1-2; D unresolved. V was clipped by 5 bases and J by 7 bases, with 11 bases between them. The V gene's germline CDR1 is SGHTA and CDR2 FQGNSA. The CDR3 contains 12 residues. The CDR3 region has the DNA TGTGCCAGCAGCCTACTGTCTAGTGGCTACACCTTC. It yields the protein CASSLLSSGYTF.

This clone was counted once. Written as DNA, the CDR3 is TGTGCCAGCAGTGCCTACTCAGGGGGCAGCAATCAGCCCCAGCATTTT. It yields the protein CASSAYSGGSNQPQHF. The rearrangement links TRBV27 to TRBJ1-5; 8 bases are a match to TRBD1. Germline V gene lookup returns CDR1 MNHEY and CDR2 SMNVEV (reference sequence). Germline trimming cut 5 bases from V and 1 base from J; bases unmatched to any gene: 7. The CDR3 length is 16 residues.

This clone was counted a single time. The chain employs TRBV7-9 and TRBJ2-5; 8 bases map to TRBD1. Trimming at V came to 8 bases and at J to 2 bases, leaving 7 bases not matched to a gene. Germline V gene sequence: CDR1 SEHNR, CDR2 FQNEAQ (reference sequence). This CDR3 has 14 residues. The CDR3: CASGRGTGQETQYF. CDR3 coding DNA: TGTGCCAGCGGCCGAGGGACAGGACAAGAGACCCAGTACTTC.

The V gene is TRBV18, the J gene TRBJ2-7, with a possible D match to TRBD1 (6 bases). The V gene's germline CDR1 is KGHSH and CDR2 LQKENI. This CDR3 is 16 amino acids long. The germline V and J ends were trimmed by 3 bases and 5 bases, with 20 bases remaining between them. CDR3 amino acids: CASSPGNRVRVNEQYF. In DNA, the CDR3 is TGTGCCAGCTCACCGGGAAACAGGGTTAGAGTCAACGAGCAGTACTTC.

The rearrangement links TRBV7-8 to TRBJ2-7, with no clear D. This CDR3 contains 14 residues. Trimming removed 2 bases from V and 3 bases from J, with 11 bases in between. Per germline, CDR1 SGHVS and CDR2 FQNEAQ. The CDR3 sequence is CASSLNIIDYEQYF. The DNA for the CDR3 is TGTGCCAGCAGCTTAAACATTATAGACTACGAGCAGTACTTC.

The chain joins TRBV5-1 to TRBJ1-2; D is perhaps TRBD1 (6 bases). This CDR3 region has 16 residues. Germline V gene data show CDR1 as SGHRS and CDR2 as YFSETQ. Trimming stripped 0 bases from V and 13 bases from J, with 25 bases between. CDR3 sequence: CASSLGHVGARNPSTF. CDR3 sequence (DNA): TGCGCCAGCAGCTTGGGCCATGTGGGGGCCCGAAATCCCTCCACCTTC. The full variable domain, rest sourced from reference TRBV5-1 and TRBJ1-2, is KAGVTQTPRYLIKTRGQQVTLSCSPISGHRSVSWYQQTPGQGLQFLFEYFSETQRNKGNFPGRFSGRQFSNSRSEMNVSTLELGDSALYLCASSLGHVGARNPSTFGSGTRLTVV.

V usage is TRBV18 and J usage is TRBJ1-6, with D perhaps TRBD1 (6 bases). V lost 3 bases to trimming and J lost 7 bases, with 19 bases between them. Germline CDR1 KGHSH, CDR2 LQKENI. There are 17 residues in the CDR3. CDR3: CASSPSLQGHRNSPLHF. CDR3 nucleotides: TGTGCCAGCTCACCTAGCTTGCAGGGACATCGGAATTCACCCCTCCACTTT.